This is a list of T cell receptor beta chains from one sample in a study of T cell responses to AZD1222 COVID-19 vaccine. Clones were sequenced by immunoSEQ multiplex PCR, and TCRdb holds only the in-frame ones, with some missing. The sample includes about 140,000 clones, more than 90% of them seen just once. Sequencing used peripheral blood, obtained on day 0 of AZD1222 vaccination. The receptors here all came from an adult in good health. Each CDR3 is given with its conserved first and last residue. Fields, in order: D gene, clone size, J gene, V gene, CDR3 DNA, CDR3 protein. D genes are given only for firm matches. Not every row has a clone size; where given, it reads once, few, many or a size class.

d_call: -; clone_size: -; j_call: TRBJ2-7; v_call: TRBV27; cdr3_nt: TGTGCCAGCAGTTTTCGGCCGGGGGCCTACGAGCAGTACTTC; cdr3_aa: CASSFRPGAYEQYF
d_call: -; clone_size: once; j_call: TRBJ2-5; v_call: TRBV21-1; cdr3_nt: TGTGCCAGCAGGAGAGGGACAGGGGAGACCCAGTACTTC; cdr3_aa: CASRRGTGETQYF
d_call: -; clone_size: -; j_call: TRBJ2-1; v_call: TRBV3-1/TRBV3-2; cdr3_nt: TGTGCCAGCAGCCAAGATGTAGACAATGAGCAGTTCTTC; cdr3_aa: CASSQDVDNEQFF
d_call: -; clone_size: -; j_call: TRBJ2-4; v_call: TRBV19; cdr3_nt: TGTGCCAGTAGTATTTCGGAACCCCAAAACATTCAGTACTTC; cdr3_aa: CASSISEPQNIQYF
d_call: -; clone_size: -; j_call: TRBJ1-1; v_call: TRBV6-2/TRBV6-3; cdr3_nt: TGTGCCAGCAGCCGGTCCCGGAGCACTGAAGCTTTCTTT; cdr3_aa: CASSRSRSTEAFF
d_call: TRBD1; clone_size: -; j_call: TRBJ2-7; v_call: TRBV5-1; cdr3_nt: TGCGCCAGCAGCTTCCTACCCCGGGACAGGGGAGACGAGCAGTACTTC; cdr3_aa: CASSFLPRDRGDEQYF
d_call: -; clone_size: -; j_call: TRBJ1-1; v_call: TRBV6-6; cdr3_nt: TGTGCCAGCAGTTACTCGCGGGGATCTGAAGCTTTCTTT; cdr3_aa: CASSYSRGSEAFF
d_call: TRBD2; clone_size: -; j_call: TRBJ2-7; v_call: TRBV11-2; cdr3_nt: TGTGCCAGCAGTGGCCTAGCGGGAGGTCTCTACGAGCAGTACTTC; cdr3_aa: CASSGLAGGLYEQYF
d_call: TRBD1; clone_size: -; j_call: TRBJ1-5; v_call: TRBV9; cdr3_nt: TGTGCCAGCAGCGTAGGAGGACAGGGGTACCAGCCCCAGCATTTT; cdr3_aa: CASSVGGQGYQPQHF
d_call: -; clone_size: -; j_call: TRBJ2-7; v_call: TRBV6-5; cdr3_nt: TGTGCCAGCAGTTTTAACGAGGATCCGACCTACGAGCAGTACTTC; cdr3_aa: CASSFNEDPTYEQYF
d_call: TRBD1; clone_size: -; j_call: TRBJ2-3; v_call: TRBV7-2; cdr3_nt: TGTGCCAGCAGCTCGTTCAGGCGGGGACAGGGGACATCCGCAGATACGCAGTATTTT; cdr3_aa: CASSSFRRGQGTSADTQYF
d_call: TRBD1; clone_size: -; j_call: TRBJ2-1; v_call: TRBV27; cdr3_nt: TGTGCCAGCAGTTTATTAGGACAGGGGAACAATGAGCAGTTCTTC; cdr3_aa: CASSLLGQGNNEQFF
d_call: -; clone_size: -; j_call: TRBJ1-4; v_call: TRBV5-1; cdr3_nt: TGCGCCAGCAGCCCCTGGGGGGTAACTAATGAAAAACTGTTTTTT; cdr3_aa: CASSPWGVTNEKLFF
d_call: -; clone_size: -; j_call: TRBJ1-4; v_call: TRBV7-9; cdr3_nt: TGTGCCAGCAGCCCTTCCGAGGCAGGGTCGCGGGAAAAACTGTTTTTT; cdr3_aa: CASSPSEAGSREKLFF
d_call: -; clone_size: -; j_call: TRBJ1-2; v_call: TRBV19; cdr3_nt: TGTGCCAGTACCGGGTCTTGGGATATATACTATGGCTACACCTTC; cdr3_aa: CASTGSWDIYYGYTF
d_call: -; clone_size: -; j_call: TRBJ2-1; v_call: TRBV7-3; cdr3_nt: TGTGCCAGCAGCCCCCTGGACAGAAACCAATACAATGAGCAGTTCTTC; cdr3_aa: CASSPLDRNQYNEQFF
d_call: -; clone_size: -; j_call: TRBJ2-7; v_call: TRBV27; cdr3_nt: TGTGCCAGCAGTTTAGGGACCATAGCGGACCCCTTCTACGAGCAGTACTTC; cdr3_aa: CASSLGTIADPFYEQYF
d_call: -; clone_size: few; j_call: TRBJ1-4; v_call: TRBV12-3/TRBV12-4; cdr3_nt: TGTGCCAGCAGTTTGGGTGAAAAACTGTTTTTT; cdr3_aa: CASSLGEKLFF
d_call: -; clone_size: -; j_call: TRBJ1-1; v_call: TRBV19; cdr3_nt: TGTGCCAGTAGTAATTACGCCGGATTGAACACTGAAGCTTTCTTT; cdr3_aa: CASSNYAGLNTEAFF
d_call: -; clone_size: -; j_call: TRBJ1-5; v_call: TRBV3-1/TRBV3-2; cdr3_nt: TGTGCCAGCAGCCAAGGGAGGAGGGGGCCCCAGCATTTT; cdr3_aa: CASSQGRRGPQHF
d_call: -; clone_size: -; j_call: TRBJ2-4; v_call: TRBV10-2; cdr3_nt: TGCGCCAGCAGTGAGTCGAAAGGGCTACACATTCAGTACTTC; cdr3_aa: CASSESKGLHIQYF